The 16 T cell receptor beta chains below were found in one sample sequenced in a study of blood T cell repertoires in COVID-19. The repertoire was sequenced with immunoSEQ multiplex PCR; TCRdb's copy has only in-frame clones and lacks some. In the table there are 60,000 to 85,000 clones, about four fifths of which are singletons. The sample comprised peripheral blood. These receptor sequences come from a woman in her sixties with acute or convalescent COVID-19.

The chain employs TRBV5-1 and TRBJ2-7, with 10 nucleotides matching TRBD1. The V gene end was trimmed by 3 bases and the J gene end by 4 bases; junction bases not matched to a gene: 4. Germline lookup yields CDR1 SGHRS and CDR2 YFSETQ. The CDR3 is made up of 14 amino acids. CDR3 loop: CASSSRDRGYEQYF. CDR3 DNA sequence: TGCGCCAGCAGCTCGCGGGACAGGGGATACGAGCAGTACTTC.

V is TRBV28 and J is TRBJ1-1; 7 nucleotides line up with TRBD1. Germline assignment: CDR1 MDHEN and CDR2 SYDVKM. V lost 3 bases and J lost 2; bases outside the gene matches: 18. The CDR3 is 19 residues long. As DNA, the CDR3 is TGTGCCAGCAGTTTGAGGAGACAGGGTCGGGTATCTAGAAACACTGAAGCTTTCTTT. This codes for CASSLRRQGRVSRNTEAFF.

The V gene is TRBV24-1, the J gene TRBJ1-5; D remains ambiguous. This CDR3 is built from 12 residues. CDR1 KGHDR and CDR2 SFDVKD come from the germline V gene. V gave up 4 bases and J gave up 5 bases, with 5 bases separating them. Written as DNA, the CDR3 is TGTGCCACCAGTGACGGTGATCAGCCCCAGCATTTT. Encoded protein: CATSDGDQPQHF.

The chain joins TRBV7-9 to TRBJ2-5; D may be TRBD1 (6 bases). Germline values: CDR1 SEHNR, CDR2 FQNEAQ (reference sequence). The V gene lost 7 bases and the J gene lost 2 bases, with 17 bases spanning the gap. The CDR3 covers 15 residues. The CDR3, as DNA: TGTGCCAGCACCCTAGTGGGGGCATCACAAGAGACCCAGTACTTC. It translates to CASTLVGASQETQYF.

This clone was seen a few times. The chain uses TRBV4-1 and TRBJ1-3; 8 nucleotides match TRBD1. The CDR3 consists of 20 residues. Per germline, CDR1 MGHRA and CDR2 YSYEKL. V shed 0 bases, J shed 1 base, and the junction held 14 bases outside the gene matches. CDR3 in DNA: TGCGCCAGCAGCCAAGATCGGCGCCGACAGGGGATGATTTCTGGAAACACCATATATTTT. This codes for CASSQDRRRQGMISGNTIYF.

The CDR3 spells CASSRPLAGEIQETQYF. As DNA, the CDR3 is TGTGCCAGCAGTCGTCCCCTAGCGGGGGAGATACAAGAGACCCAGTACTTC. The rearrangement joins TRBV11-2 to TRBJ2-5; TRBD2 matches 10 bases. This CDR3 comprises 17 residues. CDR1 is SGHAT and CDR2 is FQNNGV in the germline V gene. Germline trimming cut 6 bases from V and 2 bases from J; bases unmatched to any gene: 12. Full variable domain (remainder filled in from reference TRBV11-2 and TRBJ2-5): EAGVAQSPRYKIIEKRQSVAFWCNPISGHATLYWYQQILGQGPKLLIQFQNNGVVDDSQLPKDRFSAERLKGVDSTLKIQPAKLEDSAVYLCASSRPLAGEIQETQYFGPGTRLLVL.

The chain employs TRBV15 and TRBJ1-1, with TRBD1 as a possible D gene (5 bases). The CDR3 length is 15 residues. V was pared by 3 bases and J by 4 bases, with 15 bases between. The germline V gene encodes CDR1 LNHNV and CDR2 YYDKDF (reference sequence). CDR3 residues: CATSRGGSGVTEAFF. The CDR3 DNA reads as TGTGCCACCAGCAGGGGGGGTTCCGGGGTCACTGAAGCTTTCTTT.

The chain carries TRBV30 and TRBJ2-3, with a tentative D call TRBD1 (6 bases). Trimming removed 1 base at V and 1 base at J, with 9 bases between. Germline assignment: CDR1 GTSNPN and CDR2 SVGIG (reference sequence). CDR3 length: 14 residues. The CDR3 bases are TGTGCCTGGAGTGAGGGGGTGGGCACAGATACGCAGTATTTT. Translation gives CAWSEGVGTDTQYF.

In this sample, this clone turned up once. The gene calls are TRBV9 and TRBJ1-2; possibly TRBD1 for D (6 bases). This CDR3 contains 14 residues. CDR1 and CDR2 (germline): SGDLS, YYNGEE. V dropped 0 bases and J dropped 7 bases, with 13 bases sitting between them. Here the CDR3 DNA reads TGTGCCAGCAGCGTAGAGGCGGGGGGCGTTGGCTACACCTTC. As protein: CASSVEAGGVGYTF.

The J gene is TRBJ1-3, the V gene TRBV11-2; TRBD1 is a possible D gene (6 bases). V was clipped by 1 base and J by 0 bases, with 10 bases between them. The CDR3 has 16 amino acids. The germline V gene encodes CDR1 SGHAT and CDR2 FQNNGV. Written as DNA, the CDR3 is TGTGCCAGCAGCTTAGGGCGGACAGTCTCTGGAAACACCATATATTTT. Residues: CASSLGRTVSGNTIYF.

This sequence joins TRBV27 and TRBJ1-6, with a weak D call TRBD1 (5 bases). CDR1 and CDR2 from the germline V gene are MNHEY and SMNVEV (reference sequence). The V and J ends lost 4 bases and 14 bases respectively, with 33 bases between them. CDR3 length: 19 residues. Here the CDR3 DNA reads TGTGCCAGCAGTTACGGGACTTCAGGGTTTGGGGCCAAGATTGGAACCCTCCACTTT. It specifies CASSYGTSGFGAKIGTLHF.

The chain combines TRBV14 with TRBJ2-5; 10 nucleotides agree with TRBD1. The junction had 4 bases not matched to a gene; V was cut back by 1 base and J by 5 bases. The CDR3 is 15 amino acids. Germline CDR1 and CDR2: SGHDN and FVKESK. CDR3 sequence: CASSQGQGARETQYF. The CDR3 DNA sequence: TGTGCCAGCAGCCAAGGACAGGGGGCACGGGAGACCCAGTACTTC.

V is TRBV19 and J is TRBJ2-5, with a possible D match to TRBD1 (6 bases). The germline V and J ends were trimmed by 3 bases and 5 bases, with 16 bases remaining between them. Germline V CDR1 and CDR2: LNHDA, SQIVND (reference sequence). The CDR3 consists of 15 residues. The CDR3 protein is CASSMGARKKETQYF. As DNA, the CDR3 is TGTGCCAGTAGTATGGGGGCCCGGAAGAAGGAGACCCAGTACTTC.

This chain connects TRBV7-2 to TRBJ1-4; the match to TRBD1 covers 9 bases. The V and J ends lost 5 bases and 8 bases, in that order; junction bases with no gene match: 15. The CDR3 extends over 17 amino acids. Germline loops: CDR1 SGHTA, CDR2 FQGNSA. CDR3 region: CASSRTGVQGGGEKLFF. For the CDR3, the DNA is TGTGCCAGCAGCCGGACAGGGGTTCAGGGTGGAGGGGAAAAACTGTTTTTT.

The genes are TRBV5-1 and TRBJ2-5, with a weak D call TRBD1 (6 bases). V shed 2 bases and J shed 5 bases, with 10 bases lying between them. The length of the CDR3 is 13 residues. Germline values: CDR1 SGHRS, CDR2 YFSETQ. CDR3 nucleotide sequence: TGCGCCAGCAGCTTAACAGGGATCGAGACCCAGTACTTC. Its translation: CASSLTGIETQYF.

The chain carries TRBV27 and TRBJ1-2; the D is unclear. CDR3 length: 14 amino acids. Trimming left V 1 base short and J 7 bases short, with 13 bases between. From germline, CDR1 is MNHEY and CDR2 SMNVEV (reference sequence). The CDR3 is CASSLFNQRGGYTF. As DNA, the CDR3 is TGTGCCAGCAGTTTATTCAACCAGCGGGGTGGCTACACCTTC.